The source of this TCR beta chain is a study of beta chain features in type 1 diabetes. Notes on the study in general: Naive, central memory and Treg TCRB repertoires appeared more alike in patients than in healthy donors. A moderate, significant TCRB CDR3 shortening appeared in type 1 diabetes across four CD4+ subsets. Highly expressing activated T cells could be over-counted with a cDNA template.

The investigators reverse transcribed all of the isolated RNA, so they sequenced expressed TCRB transcripts. TCRdb keeps only in-frame clones here, not all; method: immunoSEQ multiplex PCR. Of tens of thousands of clones listed, less than 65% are singletons. Germline CDR1 MNHNY, CDR2 SVGAGI (reference sequence). The CDR3 has 15 amino acids. This clone was detected only a few times. Its antigen is not identified. This clonotype originated in a woman aged 30 to 39 with type 1 diabetes. The sequencing sample was made of Tregs from blood. The chain uses TRBV6-6 and TRBJ2-5; 8 nucleotides align to TRBD2. The J call may be in error: the DNA end matches TRBJ2-7 better. CDR3 nucleotides: TGTGCCAGCAGTTACTCGTCGGGAGGGACCTACGAGCAGTACTTC. Translation: CASSYSSGGTYEQYF.